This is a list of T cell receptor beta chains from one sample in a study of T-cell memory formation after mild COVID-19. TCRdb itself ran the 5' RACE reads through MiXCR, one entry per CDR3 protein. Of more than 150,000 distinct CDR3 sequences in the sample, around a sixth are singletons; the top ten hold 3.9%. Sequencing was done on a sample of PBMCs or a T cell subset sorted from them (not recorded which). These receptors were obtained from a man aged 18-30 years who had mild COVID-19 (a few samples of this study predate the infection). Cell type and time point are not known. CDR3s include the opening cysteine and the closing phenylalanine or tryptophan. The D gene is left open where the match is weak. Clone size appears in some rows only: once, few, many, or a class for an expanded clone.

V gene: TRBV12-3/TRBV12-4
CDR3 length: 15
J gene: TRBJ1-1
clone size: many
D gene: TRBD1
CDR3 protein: CASSFGQGGVAEAFF
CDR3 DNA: TGTGCCAGCAGTTTTGGACAGGGGGGTGTGGCTGAAGCTTTCTTT

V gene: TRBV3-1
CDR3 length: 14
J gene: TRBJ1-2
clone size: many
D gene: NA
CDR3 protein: CASSHSWDDVGYTF
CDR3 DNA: TGTGCCAGCAGCCATTCCTGGGATGACGTTGGCTACACCTTC

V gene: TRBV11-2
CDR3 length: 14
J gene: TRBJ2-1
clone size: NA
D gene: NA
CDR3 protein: CASSYYRLSNEQFF
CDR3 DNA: TGTGCCAGCAGCTACTATAGGCTCTCCAATGAGCAGTTCTTC

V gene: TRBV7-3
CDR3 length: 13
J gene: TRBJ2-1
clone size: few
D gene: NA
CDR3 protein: CASSPAPYNEQFF
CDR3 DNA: TGTGCCAGCAGCCCGGCCCCTTACAATGAGCAGTTCTTC

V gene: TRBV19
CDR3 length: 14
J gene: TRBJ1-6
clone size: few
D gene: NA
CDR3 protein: CATESGHNNSPLHF
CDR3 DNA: TGTGCCACCGAATCGGGACACAATAATTCACCCCTCCACTTT

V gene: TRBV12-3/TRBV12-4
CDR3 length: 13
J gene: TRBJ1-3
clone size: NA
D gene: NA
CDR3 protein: CASSLDRGNTIYF
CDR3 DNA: TGTGCCAGCAGTTTGGACCGAGGAAACACCATATATTTT

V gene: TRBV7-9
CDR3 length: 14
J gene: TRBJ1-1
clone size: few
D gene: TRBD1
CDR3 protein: CASSLKQGRTEAFF
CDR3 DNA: TGTGCCAGCAGCTTAAAACAGGGGAGGACTGAAGCTTTCTTT

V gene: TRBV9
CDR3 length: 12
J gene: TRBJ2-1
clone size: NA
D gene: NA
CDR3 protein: CASSAQYNEQFF
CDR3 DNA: TGTGCCAGCAGTGCCCAGTACAATGAGCAGTTCTTC

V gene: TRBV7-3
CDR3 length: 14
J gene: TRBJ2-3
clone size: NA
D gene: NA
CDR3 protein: CASSLLDSTDTQYF
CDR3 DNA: TGTGCCAGCAGCTTACTGGATAGCACAGATACGCAGTATTTT

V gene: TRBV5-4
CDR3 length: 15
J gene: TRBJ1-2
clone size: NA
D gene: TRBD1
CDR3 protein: CASSFPGQGDYGYTF
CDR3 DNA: TGTGCCAGCAGTTTTCCGGGACAGGGGGACTATGGCTACACCTTC

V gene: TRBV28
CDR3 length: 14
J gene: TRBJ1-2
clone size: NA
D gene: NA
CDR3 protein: CASSFRGRWEGYTF
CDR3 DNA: TGTGCCAGCAGTTTCCGCGGGCGGTGGGAGGGCTACACCTTC

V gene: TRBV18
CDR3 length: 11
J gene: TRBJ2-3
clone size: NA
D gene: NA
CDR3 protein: CASPLPDTQYF
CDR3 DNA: TGTGCCAGCCCTTTACCAGATACGCAGTATTTT

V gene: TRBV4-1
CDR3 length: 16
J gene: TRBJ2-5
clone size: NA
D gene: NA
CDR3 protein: CASSQVGGPAQETQYF
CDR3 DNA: TGCGCCAGCAGCCAAGTTGGCGGGCCAGCTCAAGAGACCCAGTACTTC

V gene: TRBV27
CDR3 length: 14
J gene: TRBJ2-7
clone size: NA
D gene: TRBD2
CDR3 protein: CASSAGLASYEQYF
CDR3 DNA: TGTGCCAGCAGTGCGGGACTAGCCTCCTACGAGCAGTACTTC

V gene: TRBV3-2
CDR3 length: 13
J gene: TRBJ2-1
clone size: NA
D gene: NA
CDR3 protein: CASSARRSSEQFF
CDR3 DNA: TGTGCCAGCAGCGCCCGTAGATCAAGTGAGCAGTTCTTC

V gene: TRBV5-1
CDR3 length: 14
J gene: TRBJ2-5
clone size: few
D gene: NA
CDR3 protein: CASSLGNAQETQYF
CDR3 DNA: TGCGCCAGCAGCTTGGGCAACGCCCAAGAGACCCAGTACTTC

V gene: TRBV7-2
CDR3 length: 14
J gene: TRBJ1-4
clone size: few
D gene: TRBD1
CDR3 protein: CASSPGTGVEKLFF
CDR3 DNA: TGTGCCAGCAGCCCCGGGACAGGGGTTGAAAAACTGTTTTTT

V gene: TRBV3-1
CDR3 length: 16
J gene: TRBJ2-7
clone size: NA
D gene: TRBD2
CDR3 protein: CASSQGGTSGSYEQYF
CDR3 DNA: TGTGCCAGCAGCCAAGGTGGGACTAGCGGATCCTACGAGCAGTACTTC

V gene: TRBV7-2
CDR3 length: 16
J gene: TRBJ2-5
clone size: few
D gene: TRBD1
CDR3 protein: CASSVRGDRFMETQYF
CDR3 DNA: TGTGCCAGCAGCGTCAGGGGGGACAGGTTTATGGAGACCCAGTACTTC

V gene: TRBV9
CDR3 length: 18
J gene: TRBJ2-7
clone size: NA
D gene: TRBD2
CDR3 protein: CASSVGVTSGDHTYEQYF
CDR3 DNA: TGTGCCAGCAGCGTAGGTGTGACTAGCGGGGACCATACCTACGAGCAGTACTTC

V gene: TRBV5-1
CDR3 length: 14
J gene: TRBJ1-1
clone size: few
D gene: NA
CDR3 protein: CASSLQGSDTEAFF
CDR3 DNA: TGCGCCAGCAGCCTCCAGGGTAGTGACACTGAAGCTTTCTTT

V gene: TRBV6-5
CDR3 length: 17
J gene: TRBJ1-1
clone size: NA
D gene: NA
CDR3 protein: CASSYHSDPGMNTEAFF
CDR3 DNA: TGTGCCAGCAGTTACCACAGTGATCCGGGAATGAACACTGAAGCTTTCTTT

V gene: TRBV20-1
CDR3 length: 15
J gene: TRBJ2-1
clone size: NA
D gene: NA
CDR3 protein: CSARVGGGGYNEQFF
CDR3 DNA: TGCAGTGCTAGAGTAGGAGGTGGAGGTTACAATGAGCAGTTCTTC

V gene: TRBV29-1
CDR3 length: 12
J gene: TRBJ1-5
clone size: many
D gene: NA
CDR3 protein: CSVGGGNQPQHF
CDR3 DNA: TGCAGCGTTGGGGGGGGAAATCAGCCCCAGCATTTT

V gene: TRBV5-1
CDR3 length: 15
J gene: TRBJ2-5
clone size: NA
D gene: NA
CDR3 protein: CASSLLDGLGETQYF
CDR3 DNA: TGCGCCAGCAGCCTACTAGACGGCCTAGGGGAGACCCAGTACTTC

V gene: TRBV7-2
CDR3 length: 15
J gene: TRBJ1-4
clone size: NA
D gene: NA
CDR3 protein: CASSLGGRNNEKLFF
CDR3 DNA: TGTGCCAGCAGCTTAGGAGGCCGGAATAATGAAAAACTGTTTTTT

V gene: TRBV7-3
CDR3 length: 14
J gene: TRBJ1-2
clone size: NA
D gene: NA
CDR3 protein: CASSLEAGGYGYTF
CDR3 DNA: TGTGCCAGCAGCTTAGAGGCCGGGGGGTATGGCTACACCTTC

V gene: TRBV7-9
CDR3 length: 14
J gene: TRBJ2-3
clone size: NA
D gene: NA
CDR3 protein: CASSPPTNTDTQYF
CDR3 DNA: TGTGCCAGCAGCCCGCCGACTAACACAGATACGCAGTATTTT

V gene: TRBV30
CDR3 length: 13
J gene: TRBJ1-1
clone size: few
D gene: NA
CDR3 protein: CAWSVEGDTEAFF
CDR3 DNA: TGTGCCTGGAGTGTAGAGGGGGACACTGAAGCTTTCTTT

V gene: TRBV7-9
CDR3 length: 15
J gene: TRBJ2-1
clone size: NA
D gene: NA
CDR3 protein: CASSRDRAARNEQFF
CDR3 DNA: TGTGCCAGCAGCAGGGACCGGGCCGCCCGGAATGAGCAGTTCTTC

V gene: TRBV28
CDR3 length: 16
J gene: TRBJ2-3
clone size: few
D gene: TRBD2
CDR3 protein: CASSNTSGGARDTQYF
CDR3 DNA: TGTGCCAGCAGTAACACTAGCGGGGGGGCTAGAGATACGCAGTATTTT

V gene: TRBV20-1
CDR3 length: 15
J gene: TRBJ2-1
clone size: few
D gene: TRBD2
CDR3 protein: CSARPVSGVYNEQFF
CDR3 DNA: TGCAGTGCTAGACCCGTTAGCGGGGTCTACAATGAGCAGTTCTTC

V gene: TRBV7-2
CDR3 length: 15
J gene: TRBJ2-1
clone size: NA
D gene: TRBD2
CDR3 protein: CASSDRRSGGGEQFF
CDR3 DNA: TGTGCCAGCAGCGACCGTCGGAGCGGGGGGGGTGAGCAGTTCTTC

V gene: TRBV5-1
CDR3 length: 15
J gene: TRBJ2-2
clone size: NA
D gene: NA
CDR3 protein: CASSLAGADTGELFF
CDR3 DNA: TGCGCCAGCAGCTTAGCCGGAGCCGACACCGGGGAGCTGTTTTTT

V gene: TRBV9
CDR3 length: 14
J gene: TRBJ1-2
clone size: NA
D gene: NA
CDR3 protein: CASSVVDSLDGYTF
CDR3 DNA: TGTGCCAGCAGCGTAGTCGACAGCCTTGATGGCTACACCTTC

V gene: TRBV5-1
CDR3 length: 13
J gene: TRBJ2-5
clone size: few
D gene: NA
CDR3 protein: CASSFGLEETQYF
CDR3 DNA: TGCGCCAGCAGCTTCGGGCTCGAGGAGACCCAGTACTTC

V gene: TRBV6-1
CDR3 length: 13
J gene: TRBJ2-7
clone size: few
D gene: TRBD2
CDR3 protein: CAARLAGGREQYF
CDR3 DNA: TGTGCCGCCAGACTAGCGGGGGGCAGAGAGCAGTACTTC

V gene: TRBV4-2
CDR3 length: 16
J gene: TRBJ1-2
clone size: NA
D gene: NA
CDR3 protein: CASSQDGIAGFYGYTF
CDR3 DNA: TGTGCCAGCAGCCAAGATGGTATAGCGGGGTTCTATGGCTACACCTTC

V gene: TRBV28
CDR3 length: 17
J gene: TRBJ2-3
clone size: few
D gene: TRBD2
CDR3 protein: CASSFGGASGSTDTQYF
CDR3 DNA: TGTGCCAGCAGTTTTGGGGGAGCTAGCGGGTCCACAGATACGCAGTATTTT

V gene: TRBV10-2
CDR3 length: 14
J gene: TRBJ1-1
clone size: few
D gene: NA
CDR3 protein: CASSEAGVDTEAFF
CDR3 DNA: TGCGCCAGCAGTGAGGCTGGGGTGGACACTGAAGCTTTCTTT

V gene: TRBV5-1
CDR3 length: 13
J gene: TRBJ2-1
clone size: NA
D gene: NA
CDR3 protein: CASSLEGIGEQFF
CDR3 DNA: TGCGCCAGCAGCTTGGAAGGTATTGGAGAGCAGTTCTTC

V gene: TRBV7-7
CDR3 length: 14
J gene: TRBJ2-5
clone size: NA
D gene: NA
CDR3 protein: CASSRGRAQETQYF
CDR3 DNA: TGTGCCAGCAGTCGCGGACGGGCCCAGGAGACCCAGTACTTC

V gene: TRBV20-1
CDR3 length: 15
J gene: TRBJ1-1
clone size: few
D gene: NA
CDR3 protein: CSARDQPALNTEAFF
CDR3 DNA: TGCAGTGCTAGAGATCAGCCAGCCTTAAACACTGAAGCTTTCTTT

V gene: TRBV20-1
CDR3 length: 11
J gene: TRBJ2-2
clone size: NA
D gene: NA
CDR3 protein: CSAGGTGELFF
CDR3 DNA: TGCAGCGCCGGGGGAACCGGGGAGCTGTTTTTT

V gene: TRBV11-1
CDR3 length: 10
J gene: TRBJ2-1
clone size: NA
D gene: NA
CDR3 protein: CASSGVEQFF
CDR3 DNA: TGTGCCAGCAGCGGGGTAGAGCAGTTCTTC

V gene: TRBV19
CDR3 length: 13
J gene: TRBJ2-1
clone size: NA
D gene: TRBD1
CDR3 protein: CASRGQGSGEQFF
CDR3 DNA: TGTGCCAGTAGAGGACAGGGTAGCGGTGAGCAGTTCTTC

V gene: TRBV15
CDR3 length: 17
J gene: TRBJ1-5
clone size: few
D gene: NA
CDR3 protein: CATSREGWDPGNQPQHF
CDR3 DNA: TGTGCCACCAGCAGAGAGGGGTGGGATCCGGGCAATCAGCCCCAGCATTTT